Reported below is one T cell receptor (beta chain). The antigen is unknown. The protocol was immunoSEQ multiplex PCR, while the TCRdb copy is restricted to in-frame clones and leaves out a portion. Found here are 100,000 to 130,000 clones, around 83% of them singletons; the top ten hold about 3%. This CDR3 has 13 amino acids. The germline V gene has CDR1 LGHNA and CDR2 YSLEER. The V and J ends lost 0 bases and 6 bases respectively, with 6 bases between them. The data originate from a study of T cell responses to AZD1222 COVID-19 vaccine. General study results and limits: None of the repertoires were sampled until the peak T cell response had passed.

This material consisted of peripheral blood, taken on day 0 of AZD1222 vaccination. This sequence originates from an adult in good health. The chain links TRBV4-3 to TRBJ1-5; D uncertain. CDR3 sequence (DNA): TGCGCCAGCAGCCAAGATGAGGTTCAGCCCCAGCATTTT. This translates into CASSQDEVQPQHF.